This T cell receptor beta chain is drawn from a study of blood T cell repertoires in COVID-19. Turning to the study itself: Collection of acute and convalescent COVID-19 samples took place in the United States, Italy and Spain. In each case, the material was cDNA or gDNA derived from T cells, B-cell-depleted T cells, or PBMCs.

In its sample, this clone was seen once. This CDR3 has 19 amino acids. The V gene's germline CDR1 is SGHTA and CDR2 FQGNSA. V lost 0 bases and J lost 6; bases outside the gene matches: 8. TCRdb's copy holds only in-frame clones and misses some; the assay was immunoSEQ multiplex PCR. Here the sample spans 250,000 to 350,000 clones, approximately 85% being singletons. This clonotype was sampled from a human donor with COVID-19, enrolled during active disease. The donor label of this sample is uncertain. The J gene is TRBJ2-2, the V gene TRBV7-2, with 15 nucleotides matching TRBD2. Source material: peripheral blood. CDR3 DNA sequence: TGTGCCAGCAGCTTAGCAACGGGACTAGCGGGAGGTATTTCCGGGGAGCTGTTTTTT. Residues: CASSLATGLAGGISGELFF.